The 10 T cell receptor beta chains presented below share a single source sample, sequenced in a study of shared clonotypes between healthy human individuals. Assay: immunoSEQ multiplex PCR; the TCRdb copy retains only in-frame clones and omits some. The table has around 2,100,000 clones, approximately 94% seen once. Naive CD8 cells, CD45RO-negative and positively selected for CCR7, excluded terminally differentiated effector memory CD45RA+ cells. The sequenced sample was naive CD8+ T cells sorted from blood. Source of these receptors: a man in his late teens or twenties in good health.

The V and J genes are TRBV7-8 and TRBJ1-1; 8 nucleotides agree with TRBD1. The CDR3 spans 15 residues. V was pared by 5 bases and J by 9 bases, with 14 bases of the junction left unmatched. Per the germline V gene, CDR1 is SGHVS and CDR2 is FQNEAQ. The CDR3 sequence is CASSLDGQTGVQAFF. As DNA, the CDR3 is TGTGCCAGCAGCCTTGATGGCCAGACAGGGGTCCAAGCTTTCTTT.

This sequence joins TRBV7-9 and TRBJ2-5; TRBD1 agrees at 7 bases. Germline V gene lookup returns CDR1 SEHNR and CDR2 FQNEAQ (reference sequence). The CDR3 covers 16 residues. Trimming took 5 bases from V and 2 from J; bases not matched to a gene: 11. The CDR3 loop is CASSANAGTVQETQYF. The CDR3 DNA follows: TGTGCCAGCAGCGCAAATGCCGGGACAGTTCAAGAGACCCAGTACTTC.

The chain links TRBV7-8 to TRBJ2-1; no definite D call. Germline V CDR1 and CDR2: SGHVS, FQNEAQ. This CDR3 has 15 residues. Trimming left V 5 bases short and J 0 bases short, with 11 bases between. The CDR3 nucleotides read TGTGCCAGCAGCCTAGGTAGCCCCTCCTACAATGAGCAGTTCTTC. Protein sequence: CASSLGSPSYNEQFF.

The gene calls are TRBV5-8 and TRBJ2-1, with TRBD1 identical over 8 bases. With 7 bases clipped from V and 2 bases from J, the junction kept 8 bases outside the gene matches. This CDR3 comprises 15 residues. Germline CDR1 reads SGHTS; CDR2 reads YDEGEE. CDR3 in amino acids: CASPRTGYTYNEQFF. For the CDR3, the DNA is TGTGCCAGCCCACGGACAGGGTACACCTACAATGAGCAGTTCTTC.

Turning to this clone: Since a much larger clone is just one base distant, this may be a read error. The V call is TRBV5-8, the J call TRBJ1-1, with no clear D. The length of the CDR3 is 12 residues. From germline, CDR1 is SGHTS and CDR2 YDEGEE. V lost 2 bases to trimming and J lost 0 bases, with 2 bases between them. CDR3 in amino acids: CASSFMNTEAFF. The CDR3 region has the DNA TGTGCCAGCAGCTTTATGAACACTGAAGCTTTCTTT. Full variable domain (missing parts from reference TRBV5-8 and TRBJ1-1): EAGVTQSPTHLIKTRGQQATLRCSPISGHTSVYWYQQALGLGLQFLLWYDEGEERNRGNFPPRFSGRQFPNYSSELNVNALELEDSALYLCASSFMNTEAFFGQGTRLTVV.

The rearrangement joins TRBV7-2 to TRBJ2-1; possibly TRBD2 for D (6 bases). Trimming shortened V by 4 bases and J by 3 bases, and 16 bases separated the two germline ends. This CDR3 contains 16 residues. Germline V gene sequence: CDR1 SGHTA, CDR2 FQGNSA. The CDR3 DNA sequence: TGTGCCAGCAGCTCCAAATCCCTGCGGGGCTACAATGAGCAGTTCTTC. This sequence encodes CASSSKSLRGYNEQFF.

The CDR3 DNA sequence: TGTGCCAGCAGCTCTCCCTACAGGGATTCACCCCTCCACTTT. Its protein product is CASSSPYRDSPLHF. The gene calls are TRBV5-4 and TRBJ1-6; weak D call: TRBD1 (6 bases). The V end was cut by 3 bases, the J end by 8 bases, with 12 bases between. This CDR3 has 14 amino acids. The germline V gene encodes CDR1 SGHNT and CDR2 YYREEE (reference sequence). The whole variable domain, filled in from reference TRBV5-4 and TRBJ1-6, reads ETGVTQSPTHLIKTRGQQVTLRCSSQSGHNTVSWYQQALGQGPQFIFQYYREEENGRGNFPPRFSGLQFPNYSSELNVNALELDDSALYLCASSSPYRDSPLHFGNGTRLTVT.

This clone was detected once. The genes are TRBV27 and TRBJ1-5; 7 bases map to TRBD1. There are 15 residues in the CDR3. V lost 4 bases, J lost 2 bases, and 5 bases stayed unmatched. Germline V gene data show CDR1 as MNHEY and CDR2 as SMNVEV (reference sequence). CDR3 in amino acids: CASSSDRAGNQPQHF. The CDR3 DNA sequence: TGTGCCAGCAGTTCCGACAGGGCGGGCAATCAGCCCCAGCATTTT.

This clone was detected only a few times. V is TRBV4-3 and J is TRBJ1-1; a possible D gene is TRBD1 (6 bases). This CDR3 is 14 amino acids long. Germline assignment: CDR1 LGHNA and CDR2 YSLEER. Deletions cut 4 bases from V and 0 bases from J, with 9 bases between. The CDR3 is CASSPGVMNTEAFF. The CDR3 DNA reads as TGCGCCAGCAGCCCAGGGGTGATGAACACTGAAGCTTTCTTT.

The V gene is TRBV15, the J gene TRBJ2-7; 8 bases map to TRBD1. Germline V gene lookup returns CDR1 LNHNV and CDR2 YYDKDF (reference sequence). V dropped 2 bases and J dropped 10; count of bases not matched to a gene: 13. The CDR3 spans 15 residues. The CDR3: CATSRTGQGPQDQYF. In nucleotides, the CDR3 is TGTGCCACCAGCAGAACAGGACAGGGCCCTCAGGACCAGTACTTC.